These 11 T cell receptor beta chains originate from one sample sequenced in a study of beta chain features in type 1 diabetes. Study-wide findings and caveats: In all four CD4+ subsets, TCRB CDR3 length was significantly, moderately reduced in type 1 diabetes.

As every portion of the isolated RNA was reverse transcribed, the sequencing read expressed TCRB transcripts. Profiled with immunoSEQ multiplex PCR; TCRdb holds only in-frame clones, not every one. The sample consists of around 140,000 clones, around 9% of them appearing once. No antigen is known for these receptors. The sample taken for sequencing was central memory CD4+ T cells from blood. Source of these receptors: a man in his thirties or forties with type 1 diabetes.

This chain connects TRBV15 to TRBJ2-1; 7 positions match TRBD2. Germline CDR1 and CDR2: LNHNV and YYDKDF (reference sequence). V lost 1 base, J lost 7 bases, and 4 bases stayed unmatched. The CDR3 is 14 residues long. The CDR3 region is CATSRGDYVNEQFF. Here the CDR3 DNA reads TGTGCCACCAGCAGAGGGGACTACGTAAATGAGCAGTTCTTC.

The chain couples TRBV27 to TRBJ1-2, with a tentative D call TRBD1 (5 bases). Germline CDR1 MNHEY, CDR2 SMNVEV (reference sequence). This CDR3 has 15 residues. Trimming removed 2 bases from V and 6 bases from J, with 16 bases in between. CDR3 region: CASSLRVGARDGYTF. The CDR3 DNA is TGTGCCAGCAGTTTAAGAGTTGGGGCTAGGGATGGCTACACCTTC.

This clone was seen ten or more times. The V and J genes are TRBV23-1 and TRBJ1-6; D is perhaps TRBD1 (5 bases). TRBV23-1 belongs to the ORF category, with a function that is uncertain. The CDR3 is 13 amino acids. V dropped 4 bases and J dropped 11 bases, with 12 bases sitting between them. For the CDR3, the DNA is TGCGCCAGCAGTCCGCGGACACTTCCACCCCTCCACTTT. It encodes CASSPRTLPPLHF.

A few counts support this clone. The chain combines TRBV5-6 with TRBJ2-5; 8 bases line up with TRBD1. This CDR3 is built from 16 residues. V lost 0 bases, J lost 6 bases, and 10 bases stayed unmatched. CDR1 and CDR2 (germline): SGHDT, YYEEEE. As DNA, the CDR3 is TGTGCCAGCAGCTTGGGTGGGACAGGCGACACCCAGACCCAGTACTTC. Its translation is CASSLGGTGDTQTQYF.

This clone was found a few times. V gene TRBV9 combines with J gene TRBJ1-1, with unresolved D. Per germline, CDR1 SGDLS and CDR2 YYNGEE. Trimming removed 0 bases at V and 1 base at J, with 7 bases between. The CDR3 totals 14 residues. CDR3 DNA: TGTGCCAGCAGCGTAGAGCCCAAGAACACTGAAGCTTTCTTT. Translated, it gives CASSVEPKNTEAFF.

This clone was recorded a few times. The chain has TRBV7-8 and TRBJ1-1; 7 bases fit TRBD1. Unmatched junction bases numbered 2, after V lost 7 bases and J lost 0 bases. The CDR3 loop spans 13 amino acids. CDR1 is SGHVS and CDR2 is FQNEAQ in the germline V gene. The CDR3 here is CASTQGVNTEAFF. The CDR3 DNA is TGTGCCAGCACCCAGGGGGTGAACACTGAAGCTTTCTTT. The entire variable domain, with the rest obtained from reference TRBV7-8 and TRBJ1-1, is as follows: GAGVSQSPRYKVAKRGQDVALRCDPISGHVSLFWYQQALGQGPEFLTYFQNEAQLDKSGLPSDRFFAERPEGSVSTLKIQRTQQEDSAVYLCASTQGVNTEAFFGQGTRLTVV.

A few counts support this clone. The V gene is TRBV15, the J gene TRBJ1-2; 7 nucleotides align to TRBD1. Germline CDR1 is LNHNV and CDR2 is YYDKDF (reference sequence). The CDR3 is 14 amino acids. Trimming at V came to 3 bases and at J to 2 bases, leaving 3 bases not matched to a gene. CDR3 amino acids: CATSSGGQNYGYTF. CDR3 DNA: TGTGCCACCAGCAGCGGGGGACAGAACTATGGCTACACCTTC.

This clone was counted a few times. Other DNA sequences in the sample encode the same CDR3. This chain uses TRBV4-2 with TRBJ1-2, with 8 positions matching TRBD1. V shed 6 bases, J shed 2 bases, and the junction held 5 bases outside the gene matches. Germline V lookup: CDR1 LGHNA, CDR2 YNFKEQ. The CDR3 loop spans 14 amino acids. CDR3 sequence reads: CASSQGATNYGYTF. The CDR3 region has the DNA TGTGCCAGCAGTCAGGGGGCGACAAACTATGGCTACACCTTC.

This clone occurred a few times. The J gene is TRBJ1-5, the V gene TRBV2, with D perhaps TRBD1 (6 bases). V lost 4 bases and J 0 bases, leaving 10 bases between the germline ends. Germline lookup yields CDR1 SNHLY and CDR2 FYNNEI. The CDR3 runs 15 residues. The CDR3 here is CASSVGTYSNQPQHF. CDR3 in DNA: TGTGCCAGCAGTGTTGGGACATATAGCAATCAGCCCCAGCATTTT.

This clone came up a few times. The chain is built from TRBV28 and TRBJ2-3; D gene uncertain. The germline CDR1 and CDR2 sequences are MDHEN and SYDVKM. V dropped 7 bases and J dropped 2 bases, with 7 bases sitting between them. This CDR3 comprises 12 residues. CDR3 sequence: CASKSYTDTQYF. CDR3 sequence (DNA): TGTGCCAGCAAGAGCTACACAGATACGCAGTATTTT.

This chain connects TRBV7-2 to TRBJ2-3, with 9 bases lining up with TRBD2. The CDR3 has 14 amino acids. V dropped 8 bases and J dropped 5; count of bases not matched to a gene: 8. Per the germline V gene, CDR1 is SGHTA and CDR2 is FQGNSA. The DNA of the CDR3 is TGTGCCAGCTACGTAGCGGGGGCGTTAGATACGCAGTATTTT. This codes for CASYVAGALDTQYF. Using reference TRBV7-2 and TRBJ2-3 for the parts outside the CDR3, the full variable domain is GAGVSQSPSNKVTEKGKDVELRCDPISGHTALYWYRQSLGQGLEFLIYFQGNSAPDKSGLPSDRFSAERTGGSVSTLTIQRTQQEDSAVYLCASYVAGALDTQYFGPGTRLTVL.